These 21 T cell receptor beta chains were all obtained from the same sample, sequenced in a study of blood T cell repertoires in COVID-19. TCRdb's table, derived via immunoSEQ multiplex PCR, lists solely in-frame clones and lacks some. The table shows fewer than 200,000 clones, with roughly 86% occurring only once. Sequenced material: peripheral blood. The receptor set was obtained from a middle-aged man who had recovered from COVID-19.

This clone was seen only a few times. V usage is TRBV28 and J usage is TRBJ2-7; D may be TRBD1 (5 bases). Trimming pared 6 bases from V and 3 bases from J, leaving 15 bases between. In germline, CDR1 is MDHEN, CDR2 SYDVKM. CDR3 length equals 14 residues. The CDR3 here is CASRSGPGFYEQYF. CDR3 nucleotides: TGTGCCAGCAGATCCGGGCCAGGGTTCTACGAGCAGTACTTC.

J is TRBJ2-7 and V is TRBV6-5; D remains unclear. The CDR3 loop spans 15 amino acids. Germline values: CDR1 MNHEY, CDR2 SVGAGI. V shed 4 bases and J shed 4 bases, with 17 bases lying between them. The CDR3 DNA reads as TGTGCCAGCAGTTTTGGCCCCAGGTTTGCGTACGAGCAGTACTTC. Residues: CASSFGPRFAYEQYF.

The CDR3 DNA sequence: TGTGCCAGCAGTAGCAGTCAGGCGCCGGGGGATGGCTACACCTTC. This codes for CASSSSQAPGDGYTF. The chain has TRBV28 and TRBJ1-2; maybe TRBD1 (5 bases). The CDR3 is 15 amino acids. Trimming took off 5 bases at V and 6 bases at J, with 19 bases between the two ends. Germline loops: CDR1 MDHEN, CDR2 SYDVKM.

This chain joins TRBV18 and TRBJ2-3; 7 bases are a match to TRBD2. From germline, CDR1 is KGHSH and CDR2 LQKENI. The CDR3 sequence is 16 residues long. J gave up 3 bases and V 1 base, and 7 bases lay outside the gene matches. This CDR3 reads CASSPRSGVGTDTQYF. The CDR3 coding sequence is TGTGCCAGCTCACCACGAAGCGGGGTTGGAACAGATACGCAGTATTTT. The full variable domain, rest sourced from reference TRBV18 and TRBJ2-3, is NAGVMQNPRHLVRRRGQEARLRCSPMKGHSHVYWYRQLPEEGLKFMVYLQKENIIDESGMPKERFSAEFPKEGPSILRIQQVVRGDSAAYFCASSPRSGVGTDTQYFGPGTRLTVL.

The chain combines TRBV7-9 with TRBJ2-1; maybe TRBD1 (6 bases). This CDR3 has 17 residues. Germline CDR1 SEHNR, CDR2 FQNEAQ (reference sequence). Between the trimmed V and J ends, which lost 4 bases and 0 bases, there was a span of 16 bases. The CDR3, as DNA: TGTGCCAGCAGCTCAAGAACAGGGCGAGGCTCCTACAATGAGCAGTTCTTC. Encoded protein: CASSSRTGRGSYNEQFF.

The J gene is TRBJ2-5, the V gene TRBV21-1; the table's TRBD2 call for D was not verified on the DNA. TRBV21-1 has pseudogene status. The CDR3 consists of 15 residues. This chain's CDR3 is CASSRSGTNQETQYF. The CDR3 DNA is TGTGCCAGCAGCAGAAGCGGGACGAACCAAGAGACCCAGTACTTC.

This clone was counted a few times. CDR3 nucleotides: TGTGCCAGCAGCCCCGGGACAGGGGGCTTTACCTACGAGCAGTACTTC. Its protein product is CASSPGTGGFTYEQYF. V is TRBV28 and J is TRBJ2-7; 12 nucleotides line up with TRBD1. Germline lookup yields CDR1 MDHEN and CDR2 SYDVKM. The CDR3 extends over 16 amino acids. J was trimmed by 2 bases and V by 6 bases; bases with no gene match: 8.

The rearrangement uses TRBV7-6 and TRBJ1-2; weak D call: TRBD1 (5 bases). The CDR3 spans 13 residues. V lost 4 bases, J lost 7 bases, and 13 bases lay in between. Germline V gives CDR1 SGHVS, CDR2 FNYEAQ. This CDR3 is CASSYMGGAGYTF. CDR3 DNA sequence: TGTGCCAGCAGCTACATGGGGGGTGCTGGCTACACCTTC.

About this clone: Germline is not matched at one junction end, which may reflect a read error. V and J are TRBV28 and TRBJ1-2, with 9 bases that match TRBD1. The length of the CDR3 is 12 residues. Germline values: CDR1 MDHEN, CDR2 SYDVKM. For the CDR3, the DNA is TGTGCCAGCAGTGGATTCCCGGGACAGGGAAGCTTC. This sequence encodes CASSGFPGQGSF.

V and J are TRBV21-1 and TRBJ1-4; the DNA was not used to check the table's D call, TRBD1. TRBV21-1 is given as a pseudogene. The CDR3 is 16 residues long. The CDR3 sequence: CASSNDRFLTNEKLFF. The DNA of the CDR3 is TGTGCCAGCAGCAATGACAGATTTTTAACTAATGAAAAACTGTTTTTT.

The V call is TRBV9, the J call TRBJ1-2; 10 bases are shared with TRBD1. Trimming removed 4 bases from V and 6 bases from J; junction bases left unmatched: 3. Germline V gene lookup returns CDR1 SGDLS and CDR2 YYNGEE. The CDR3 runs to 13 residues. The CDR3 nucleotides are TGTGCCAGCAGCCTAGGGACAGGGGATGGCTACACCTTC. It translates to CASSLGTGDGYTF.

J is TRBJ1-5 and V is TRBV27; D unclear. The CDR3 sequence is 15 residues long. Trimming cost V 2 bases and J 0 bases, with 8 bases left between them. Germline CDR1 and CDR2: MNHEY and SMNVEV (reference sequence). The CDR3 reads CASSLGQSSNQPQHF. For the CDR3, the DNA is TGTGCCAGCAGTTTAGGGCAGAGTAGCAATCAGCCCCAGCATTTT.

The chain employs TRBV4-2 and TRBJ2-1; D unresolved. V was cut by 5 bases and J by 5 bases, with 7 bases left in between. The length of the CDR3 is 12 residues. CDR1 is LGHNA and CDR2 is YNFKEQ in the germline V gene. The CDR3 protein is CASSKRNNEQFF. CDR3 sequence (DNA): TGTGCCAGCAGCAAGAGGAACAATGAGCAGTTCTTC.

The genes are TRBV9 and TRBJ2-5; TRBD1 matches 8 bases. The CDR3 has 14 residues. Germline lookup yields CDR1 SGDLS and CDR2 YYNGEE. V gave up 3 bases and J gave up 5 bases; unmatched junction bases: 6. CDR3 region: CASSEAGGRETQYF. As DNA, the CDR3 is TGTGCCAGCAGCGAGGCAGGGGGCAGGGAGACCCAGTACTTC.

This chain connects TRBV5-6 to TRBJ2-2; tentative D call: TRBD2 (5 bases). CDR1 is SGHDT and CDR2 is YYEEEE in the germline V gene. Trimming took off 0 bases at V and 4 bases at J, with 10 bases between the two ends. The CDR3 sequence is 15 residues long. This CDR3 is CASSLAGSGTGELFF. The CDR3 DNA reads as TGTGCCAGCAGCTTGGCGGGGTCAGGCACCGGGGAGCTGTTTTTT.

A few counts support this clone. The chain recombines TRBV18 with TRBJ2-7; D is perhaps TRBD2 (5 bases). There are 14 residues in the CDR3. CDR1 is KGHSH and CDR2 is LQKENI in the germline V gene. The V end was cut by 6 bases, the J end by 3 bases, with 15 bases between. The CDR3 DNA follows: TGTGCCAGCTCGCAGTCCGGGAACGACTACGAGCAGTACTTC. Residues: CASSQSGNDYEQYF. Complete variable domain (other parts from reference TRBV18 and TRBJ2-7): NAGVMQNPRHLVRRRGQEARLRCSPMKGHSHVYWYRQLPEEGLKFMVYLQKENIIDESGMPKERFSAEFPKEGPSILRIQQVVRGDSAAYFCASSQSGNDYEQYFGPGTRLTVT.

This clone was picked up a small number of times. The rearrangement links TRBV9 to TRBJ2-1; weak D call: TRBD1 (6 bases). The CDR3 extends over 13 amino acids. Germline V gives CDR1 SGDLS, CDR2 YYNGEE. Trimming took off 4 bases at V and 10 bases at J, with 15 bases between the two ends. The CDR3 loop is CASSPEGEGEQFF. The CDR3 nucleotides are TGTGCCAGCAGCCCAGAGGGGGAAGGAGAGCAGTTCTTC.

The J gene is TRBJ2-2, the V gene TRBV10-3; 7 positions match TRBD1. Germline values: CDR1 ENHRY, CDR2 SYGVKD. This CDR3 spans 15 amino acids. Trimming removed 5 bases from V and 7 bases from J; junction bases left unmatched: 10. CDR3 DNA: TGTGCCATCAGTTCCCAACAGGGGATAAGCGGGGAGCTGTTTTTT. Its protein product is CAISSQQGISGELFF.

This sequence joins TRBV9 and TRBJ2-1; no definite D call. The germline V gene encodes CDR1 SGDLS and CDR2 YYNGEE. The CDR3 length is 12 residues. Trimming took off 0 bases at V and 6 bases at J, with 4 bases between the two ends. Here the CDR3 reads CASSVGSNEQFF. For the CDR3, the DNA is TGTGCCAGCAGCGTAGGCAGCAATGAGCAGTTCTTC.

The chain recombines TRBV9 with TRBJ2-3; D remains unclear. The CDR3 sequence is 13 residues long. V was trimmed by 5 bases and J by 4 bases, leaving 11 bases between them. The germline gives CDR1 SGDLS, CDR2 YYNGEE. CDR3 sequence: CASSPLRADTQYF. Here the CDR3 DNA reads TGTGCCAGCAGTCCACTCCGGGCAGATACGCAGTATTTT.

The chain recombines TRBV28 with TRBJ2-5, with D perhaps TRBD2 (5 bases). The V gene lost 3 bases and the J gene lost 1 base, with 12 bases spanning the gap. The CDR3 is 15 amino acids. Germline V gene sequence: CDR1 MDHEN, CDR2 SYDVKM. In nucleotides, the CDR3 is TGTGCCAGCAGTTTTCCGGCGGGCATCCAAGAGACCCAGTACTTC. It translates to CASSFPAGIQETQYF.